Given below is one T cell receptor (beta chain) in context. These data are taken from a study of PD-L1 blockade in urothelial cancer. Study in general: A median blood sample held about 140,000 T cells and roughly 79,000 unique TCRs.

The CDR3 has 15 residues. V was pared by 3 bases and J by 6 bases, with 17 bases between. Germline V gene lookup returns CDR1 LNHDA and CDR2 SQIVND (reference sequence). Some clones are missing from TCRdb's copy, which holds only in-frame ones; the method was immunoSEQ multiplex PCR. Counted here are fewer than 45,000 clones, over 70% occurring once; the ten biggest clones make up roughly 3.6%. The chain carries TRBV19 and TRBJ1-2, with a tentative D call TRBD1 (5 bases). The source material was PBMCs, sampled around atezolizumab (anti-PD-L1) treatment. The clonotype was recovered from a man aged 65 to 85 with urothelial cancer. The CDR3 loop is CASSMDTGGSNGYTF. CDR3 bases: TGTGCCAGTAGTATGGACACGGGCGGATCTAATGGCTACACCTTC.